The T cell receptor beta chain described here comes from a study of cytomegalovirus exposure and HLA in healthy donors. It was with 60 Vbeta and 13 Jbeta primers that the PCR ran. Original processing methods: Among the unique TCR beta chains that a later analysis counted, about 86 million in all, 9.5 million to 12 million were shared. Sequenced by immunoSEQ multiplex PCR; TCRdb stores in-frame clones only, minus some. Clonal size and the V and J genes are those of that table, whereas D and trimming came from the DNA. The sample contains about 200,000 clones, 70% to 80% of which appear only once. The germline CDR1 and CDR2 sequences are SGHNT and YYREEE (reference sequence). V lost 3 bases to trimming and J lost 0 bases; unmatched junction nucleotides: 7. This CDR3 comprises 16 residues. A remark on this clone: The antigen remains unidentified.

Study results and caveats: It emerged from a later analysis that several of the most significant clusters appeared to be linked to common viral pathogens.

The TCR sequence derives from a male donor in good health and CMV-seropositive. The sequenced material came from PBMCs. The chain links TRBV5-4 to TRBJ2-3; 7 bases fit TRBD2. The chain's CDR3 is CASSSQAGSSTDTQYF. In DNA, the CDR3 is TGTGCCAGCAGCTCCCAAGCGGGATCTAGCACAGATACGCAGTATTTT. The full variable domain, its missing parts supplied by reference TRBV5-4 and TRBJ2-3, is ETGVTQSPTHLIKTRGQQVTLRCSSQSGHNTVSWYQQALGQGPQFIFQYYREEENGRGNFPPRFSGLQFPNYSSELNVNALELDDSALYLCASSSQAGSSTDTQYFGPGTRLTVL.